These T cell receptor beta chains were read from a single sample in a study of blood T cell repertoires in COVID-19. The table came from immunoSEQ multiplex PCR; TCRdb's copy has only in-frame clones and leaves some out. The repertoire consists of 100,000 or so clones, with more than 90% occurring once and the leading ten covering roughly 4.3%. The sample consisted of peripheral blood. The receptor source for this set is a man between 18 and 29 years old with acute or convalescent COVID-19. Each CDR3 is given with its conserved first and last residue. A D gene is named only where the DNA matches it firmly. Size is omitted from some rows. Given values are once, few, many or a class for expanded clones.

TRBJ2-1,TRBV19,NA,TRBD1,CASSPRVQGAPNEQFF,TGTGCCAGTAGCCCTCGGGTCCAGGGGGCGCCCAATGAGCAGTTCTTC
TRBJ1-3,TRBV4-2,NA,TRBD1,CASSPVHDRVGNTIYF,TGTGCCAGCAGCCCCGTTCACGACAGGGTGGGAAACACCATATATTTT
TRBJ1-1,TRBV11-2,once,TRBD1,CASSGGQGNTEAFF,TGTGCCAGCAGCGGAGGACAGGGGAACACTGAAGCTTTCTTT
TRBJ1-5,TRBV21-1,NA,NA,CASSKKALGDRGITGNNQPQHF,TGTGCCAGCAGCAAAAAGGCCCTAGGGGACAGGGGAATTACGGGGAACAATCAGCCCCAGCATTTT
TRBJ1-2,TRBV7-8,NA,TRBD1,CASSPIIPRDRGGYGYTF,TGTGCCAGCAGCCCAATAATACCCCGGGACAGGGGAGGGTATGGCTACACCTTC
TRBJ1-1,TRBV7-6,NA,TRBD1,CASSSGQLGDTEAFF,TGTGCCAGCAGCTCGGGACAGTTGGGGGACACTGAAGCTTTCTTT
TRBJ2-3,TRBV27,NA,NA,CASSLGPLGYVGTDTQYF,TGTGCCAGCAGTTTGGGTCCCCTAGGTTACGTTGGCACAGATACGCAGTATTTT
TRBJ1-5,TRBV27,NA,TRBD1,CASSFGQGNQPQHF,TGTGCCAGCAGTTTCGGACAGGGGAATCAGCCCCAGCATTTT
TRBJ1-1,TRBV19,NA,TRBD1,CASSPQGVEAFF,TGTGCCAGTAGTCCACAGGGGGTTGAAGCTTTCTTT
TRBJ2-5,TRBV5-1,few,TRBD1,CASSLAWDRAETQYF,TGCGCCAGCAGCTTGGCCTGGGACAGGGCAGAGACCCAGTACTTC
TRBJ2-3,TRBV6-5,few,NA,CASRGQPDTQYF,TGTGCCAGCAGAGGACAGCCAGATACGCAGTATTTT
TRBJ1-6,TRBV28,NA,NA,CASSFTPTLRVEFNSPLHF,TGTGCCAGCAGTTTCACCCCTACTCTCCGGGTAGAGTTTAATTCACCCCTCCACTTT
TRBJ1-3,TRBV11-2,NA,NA,CASTGYGGNTIYF,TGTGCCAGCACTGGGTACGGGGGAAACACCATATATTTT
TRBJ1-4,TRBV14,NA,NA,CASSQDIGNGKLFF,TGTGCCAGCAGCCAAGATATCGGGAACGGAAAACTGTTTTTT
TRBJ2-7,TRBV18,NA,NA,CASSPQWQYHEQYF,TGTGCCAGCTCACCGCAGTGGCAGTACCACGAGCAGTACTTC
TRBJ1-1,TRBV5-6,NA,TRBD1,CASSTLDRDRTEAFF,TGTGCCAGCAGCACCCTAGACAGGGATCGCACTGAAGCTTTCTTT
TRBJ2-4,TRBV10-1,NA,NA,CASRPCGNIQYF,TGCGCCAGCAGGCCCTGCGGGAACATTCAGTACTTC
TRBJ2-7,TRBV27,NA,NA,CASSRTPGTFYEQYF,TGTGCCAGCAGCCGTACGCCCGGGACTTTCTACGAGCAGTACTTC
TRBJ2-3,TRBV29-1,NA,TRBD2,CSVGIAGKTDTQYF,TGCAGCGTTGGGATAGCGGGAAAAACAGATACGCAGTATTTT
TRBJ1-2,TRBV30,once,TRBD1,CAWSGGQAYYGYTF,TGTGCCTGGAGTGGGGGACAGGCGTACTATGGCTACACCTTC
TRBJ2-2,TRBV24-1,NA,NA,CATKGQGNTGELFF,TGTGCCACCAAGGGGCAGGGGAACACCGGGGAGCTGTTTTTT
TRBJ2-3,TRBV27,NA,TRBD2,CASSLARTSATDTQYF,TGTGCCAGCAGTTTAGCCCGGACTAGCGCCACAGATACGCAGTATTTT
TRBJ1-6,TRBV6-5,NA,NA,CASTNRERSPLHF,TGTGCCAGCACCAACAGGGAGAGGTCACCCCTCCACTTT
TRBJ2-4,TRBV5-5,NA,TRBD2,CASSTLAGGLENIQYF,TGTGCCAGCAGCACACTAGCGGGGGGGCTGGAAAACATTCAGTACTTC
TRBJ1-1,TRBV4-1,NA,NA,CASSQVGGTNTEAFF,TGCGCCAGCAGCCAAGTAGGAGGAACGAACACTGAAGCTTTCTTT
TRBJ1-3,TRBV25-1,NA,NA,CASTKGAVSGNTIYF,TGTGCCAGCACCAAAGGGGCGGTCTCTGGAAACACCATATATTTT
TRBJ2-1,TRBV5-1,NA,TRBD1,CASSLDPGQGAFNNEQFF,TGCGCCAGCAGCTTGGACCCGGGACAGGGGGCGTTTAACAATGAGCAGTTCTTC
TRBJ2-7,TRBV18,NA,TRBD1,CASSPDRNSYEQYF,TGTGCCAGCTCTCCGGACAGGAACTCCTACGAGCAGTACTTC
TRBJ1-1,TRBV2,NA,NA,CASKVYRDTEAFF,TGTGCCAGCAAAGTTTACAGGGACACTGAAGCTTTCTTT
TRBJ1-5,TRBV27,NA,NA,CASSPTRDNQPQHF,TGTGCCAGCAGCCCCACCAGGGACAATCAGCCCCAGCATTTT
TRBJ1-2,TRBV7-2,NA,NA,CASSLAVTQGDGYTF,TGTGCCAGCAGCTTAGCCGTTACCCAGGGTGATGGCTACACCTTC
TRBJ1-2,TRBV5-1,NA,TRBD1,CASSFRTGGWIGYTF,TGCGCCAGCAGCTTCCGGACAGGGGGCTGGATTGGCTACACCTTC
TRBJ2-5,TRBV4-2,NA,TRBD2,CASSLLGLAEETQYF,TGTGCCAGCAGCCTCTTGGGACTAGCGGAAGAGACCCAGTACTTC
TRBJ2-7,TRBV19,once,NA,CASSIFPAGEQYF,TGTGCCAGTAGTATATTCCCAGCGGGCGAGCAGTACTTC
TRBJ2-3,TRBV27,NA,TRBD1,CAGITVVRGYTDTQYF,TGTGCCGGCATTACCGTCGTCAGGGGGTACACAGATACGCAGTATTTT
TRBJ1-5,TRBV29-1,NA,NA,CSLNRDQRQPQHF,TGCAGTCTGAACAGGGATCAGAGGCAGCCCCAGCATTTT
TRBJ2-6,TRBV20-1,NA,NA,CSASGQGKNGANVLTF,TGCAGTGCTAGTGGGCAGGGGAAAAATGGGGCCAACGTCCTGACTTTC
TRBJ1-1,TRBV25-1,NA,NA,CASSESGDLGTEAFF,TGTGCCAGCAGTGAATCCGGGGATTTAGGCACTGAAGCTTTCTTT
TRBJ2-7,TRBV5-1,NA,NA,CASKRYSSSYEQYF,TGCGCCAGCAAGCGGTACTCTAGCTCCTACGAGCAGTACTTC
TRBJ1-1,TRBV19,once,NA,CASSLLTEAFF,TGTGCCAGTAGTCTATTAACTGAAGCTTTCTTT